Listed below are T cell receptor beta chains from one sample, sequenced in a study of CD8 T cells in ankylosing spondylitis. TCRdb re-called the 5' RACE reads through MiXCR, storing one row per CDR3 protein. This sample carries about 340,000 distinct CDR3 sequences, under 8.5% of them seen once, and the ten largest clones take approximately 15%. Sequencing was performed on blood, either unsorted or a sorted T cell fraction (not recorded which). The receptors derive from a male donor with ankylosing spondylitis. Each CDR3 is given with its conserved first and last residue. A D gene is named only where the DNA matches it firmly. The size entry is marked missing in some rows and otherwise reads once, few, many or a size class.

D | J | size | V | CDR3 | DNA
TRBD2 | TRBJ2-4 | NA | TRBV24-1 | CATSDFQAGGSNIQYF | TGTGCCACCAGTGATTTTCAGGCGGGAGGATCAAACATTCAGTACTTC
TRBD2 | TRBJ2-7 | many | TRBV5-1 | CASSRRGGYEQYF | TGCGCCAGCAGCCGGCGGGGGGGGTACGAGCAGTACTTC
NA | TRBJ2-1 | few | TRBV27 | CASSSLRGAWAREQFF | TGTGCCAGCAGTTCCCTCCGAGGGGCATGGGCAAGGGAGCAGTTCTTC
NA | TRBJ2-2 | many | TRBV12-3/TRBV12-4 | CASSFYGGANTGELFF | TGTGCCAGCAGTTTCTACGGGGGCGCGAACACCGGGGAGCTGTTTTTT
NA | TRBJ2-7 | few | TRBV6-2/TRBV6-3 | CASSTPPGYLYEQYF | TGTGCCAGCAGTACGCCCCCGGGATATTTATACGAGCAGTACTTC
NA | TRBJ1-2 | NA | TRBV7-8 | CASSLVLNYGYTF | TGTGCCAGCAGCTTAGTTCTTAACTATGGCTACACCTTC
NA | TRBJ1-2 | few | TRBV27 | CASSLNPGHSPGGYGYTF | TGTGCCAGCAGTTTGAATCCGGGACACTCCCCGGGGGGCTATGGCTACACCTTC
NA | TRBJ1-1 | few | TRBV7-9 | CASTVGAGDTEAFF | TGTGCCAGCACCGTCGGGGCAGGGGACACTGAAGCTTTCTTT
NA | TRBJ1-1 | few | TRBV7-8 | CASSQSEVTHTEAFF | TGTGCCAGCAGCCAGTCAGAAGTAACCCACACTGAAGCTTTCTTT
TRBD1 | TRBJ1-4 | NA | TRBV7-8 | CASSLIPRGRANEKLFF | TGTGCCAGCAGCTTAATCCCCAGGGGGCGAGCTAATGAAAAACTGTTTTTT
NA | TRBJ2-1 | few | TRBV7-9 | CASSPRRMFF | TGTGCCAGCAGTCCTAGGCGGATGTTCTTC
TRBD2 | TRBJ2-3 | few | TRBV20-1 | CSARYPTSGRSDTQYF | TGCAGTGCTAGATACCCGACTAGCGGGAGATCAGATACGCAGTATTTT
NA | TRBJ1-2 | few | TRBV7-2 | CASSPHGGTDYGYTF | TGTGCCAGCAGCCCTCATGGGGGTACGGACTATGGCTACACCTTC
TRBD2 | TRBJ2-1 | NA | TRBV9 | CASSVVAGVHEQFF | TGTGCCAGCAGCGTAGTAGCGGGAGTCCATGAGCAGTTCTTC
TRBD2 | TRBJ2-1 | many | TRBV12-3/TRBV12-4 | CASSLGTRDNEQFF | TGTGCCAGCAGTCTCGGGACTAGAGACAATGAGCAGTTCTTC